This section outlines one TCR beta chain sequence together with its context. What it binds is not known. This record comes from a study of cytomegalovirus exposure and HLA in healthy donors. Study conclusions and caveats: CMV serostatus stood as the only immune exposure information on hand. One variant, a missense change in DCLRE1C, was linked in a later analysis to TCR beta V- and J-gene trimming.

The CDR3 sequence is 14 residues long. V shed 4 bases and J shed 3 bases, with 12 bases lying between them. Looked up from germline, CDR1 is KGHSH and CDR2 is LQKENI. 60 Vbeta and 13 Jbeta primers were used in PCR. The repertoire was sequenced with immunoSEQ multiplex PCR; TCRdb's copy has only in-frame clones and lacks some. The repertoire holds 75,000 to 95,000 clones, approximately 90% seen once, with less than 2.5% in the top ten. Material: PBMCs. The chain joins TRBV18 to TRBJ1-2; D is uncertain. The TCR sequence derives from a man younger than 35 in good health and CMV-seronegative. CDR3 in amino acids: CASSLDQDYYGYTF. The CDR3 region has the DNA TGTGCCAGCTCACTTGATCAGGATTACTATGGCTACACCTTC.